The entry below gives a single T cell receptor (beta chain) sequence along with its context. TCRdb's table, derived via immunoSEQ multiplex PCR, lists solely in-frame clones and lacks some. In the table there are about 82,000 clones, about 91% of which are singletons. The germline gives CDR1 SGHVS, CDR2 FNYEAQ. V lost 1 base and J lost 4, with 11 bases in between. The CDR3 covers 16 residues. The data derive from a study of control samples from healthy donors and cancer patients. This chain links TRBV7-6 with TRBJ1-6, with D possibly being TRBD1 (6 bases). This TCR was sampled from a man aged 45 to 65 in good health. Specimen: blood. The CDR3 DNA reads as TGTGCCAGCAGCTTAGGGGGGGGGACATATAATTCACCCCTCCACTTT. Protein: CASSLGGGTYNSPLHF.